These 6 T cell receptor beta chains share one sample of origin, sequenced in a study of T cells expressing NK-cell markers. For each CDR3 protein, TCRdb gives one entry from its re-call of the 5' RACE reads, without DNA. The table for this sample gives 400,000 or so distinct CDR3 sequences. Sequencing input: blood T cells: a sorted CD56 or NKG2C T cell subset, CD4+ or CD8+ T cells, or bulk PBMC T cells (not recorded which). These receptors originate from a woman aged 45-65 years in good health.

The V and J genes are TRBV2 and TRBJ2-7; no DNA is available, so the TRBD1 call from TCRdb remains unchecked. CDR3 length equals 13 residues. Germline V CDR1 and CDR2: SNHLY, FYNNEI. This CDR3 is CASKRAGGLEQYF.

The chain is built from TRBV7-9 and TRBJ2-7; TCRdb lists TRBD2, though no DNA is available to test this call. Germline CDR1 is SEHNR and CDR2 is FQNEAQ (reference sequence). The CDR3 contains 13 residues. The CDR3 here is CAGEALAAYEQYF.

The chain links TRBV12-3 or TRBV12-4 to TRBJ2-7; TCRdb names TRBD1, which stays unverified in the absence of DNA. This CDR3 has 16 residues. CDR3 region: CASSLQLGQLAYEQYF.

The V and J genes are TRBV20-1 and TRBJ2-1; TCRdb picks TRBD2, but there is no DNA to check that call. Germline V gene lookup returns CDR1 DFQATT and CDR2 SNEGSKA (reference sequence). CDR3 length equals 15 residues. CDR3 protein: CSARARLARYNEQFF.

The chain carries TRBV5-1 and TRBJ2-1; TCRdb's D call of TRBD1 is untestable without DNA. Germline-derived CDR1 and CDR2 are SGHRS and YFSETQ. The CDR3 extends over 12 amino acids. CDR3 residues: CASLLGGYEQFF.

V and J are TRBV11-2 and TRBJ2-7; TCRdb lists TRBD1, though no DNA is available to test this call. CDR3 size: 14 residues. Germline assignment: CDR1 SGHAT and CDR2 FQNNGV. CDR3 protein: CASSQEWGAVEQYF.